The 10 T cell receptor beta chains below were found in one sample sequenced in a study of T-cell memory formation after mild COVID-19. TCRdb re-called the 5' RACE reads with MiXCR, one entry per CDR3 protein. This table holds approximately 150,000 distinct CDR3 sequences, 6% to 6.5% found once. Source material: PBMCs or a T cell subset sorted from them (not recorded which). The receptors were gathered from an adult woman who had mild COVID-19 (a few samples of this study predate the infection). Cell type and time point are not known.

A few counts support this clonotype. The genes are TRBV3-1 and TRBJ1-1; D is unresolved. In germline, CDR1 is LGHDT, CDR2 YNNKEL (reference sequence). The germline V and J ends were trimmed by 4 bases and 1 base, with 16 bases remaining between them. The CDR3 consists of 16 residues. The CDR3 DNA sequence: TGTGCCAGCAGCCCCCATGGTACAGCCCCGAACACTGAAGCTTTCTTT. Translation: CASSPHGTAPNTEAFF.

This clonotype was seen only a few times. The J gene is TRBJ2-1, the V gene TRBV30, with TRBD1 matching over 7 bases. The CDR3 loop spans 14 amino acids. Trimming at V came to 4 bases and at J to 2 bases, leaving 5 bases not matched to a gene. Germline assignment: CDR1 GTSNPN and CDR2 SVGIG (reference sequence). CDR3 in amino acids: CAWNTGVPYNEQFF. The DNA for the CDR3 is TGTGCCTGGAACACAGGGGTACCCTACAATGAGCAGTTCTTC. Based on the CDR3 plus reference TRBV30 and TRBJ2-1, the full variable domain is SQTIHQWPATLVQPVGSPLSLECTVEGTSNPNLYWYRQAAGRGLQLLFYSVGIGQISSEVPQNLSASRPQDRQFILSSKKLLLSDSGFYLCAWNTGVPYNEQFFGPGTRLTVL.

This clonotype was seen at least ten times. CDR3 region: CASSRGTGEDYEQYF. The CDR3 DNA follows: TGCGCCAGCAGCCGTGGGACAGGGGAAGACTACGAGCAGTACTTC. The chain is built from TRBV5-1 and TRBJ2-7; TRBD1 matches at 10 bases. Trimming at V came to 4 bases and at J to 3 bases, leaving 7 bases not matched to a gene. The CDR3 is 15 residues long. Germline values: CDR1 SGHRS, CDR2 YFSETQ.

This clonotype was seen only a few times. CDR3 nucleotide sequence: TGTGCCAGCAGCTTAGAGCGGGGCCCCGGAGGGACCTACGAGCAGTACTTC. Encoded protein: CASSLERGPGGTYEQYF. V and J are TRBV7-9 and TRBJ2-7, with TRBD2 identical over 7 bases. The CDR3 has 17 amino acids. The germline V gene has CDR1 SEHNR and CDR2 FQNEAQ (reference sequence). V shed 1 base and J 2 bases; nucleotides not matched to a gene: 11.

The table lists this clonotype with a few counts. The V call is TRBV28, the J call TRBJ1-2, with D possibly TRBD1 on 6 matching bases. CDR3 length equals 14 residues. Trimming removed 6 bases at V and 8 bases at J, with 19 bases between. Germline CDR1 is MDHEN and CDR2 is SYDVKM. The CDR3 DNA follows: TGTGCCAGCAGCGCCCGGGGACACCCGGGGGGCTACACCTTC. As protein: CASSARGHPGGYTF.

Ten or more counts support this clonotype. V gene TRBV7-2 combines with J gene TRBJ2-3; TRBD1 or TRBD2 may be the D gene (5 bases each). Trimming left V 2 bases short and J 6 bases short, with 12 bases between. The CDR3 has 14 amino acids. CDR1 SGHTA and CDR2 FQGNSA come from the germline V gene. The chain's CDR3 is CASSLRGVGDTQYF. The CDR3 nucleotides are TGTGCCAGCAGCTTAAGGGGAGTCGGTGATACGCAGTATTTT.

This clonotype was counted at least ten times. V is TRBV15 and J is TRBJ1-1; perhaps TRBD1 as D (6 bases). Germline CDR1 reads LNHNV; CDR2 reads YYDKDF (reference sequence). V lost 1 base, J lost 4 bases, and 13 bases lay in between. This CDR3 is built from 15 residues. The CDR3 spells CATSRGRTVGTEAFF. The CDR3, as DNA: TGTGCCACCAGCAGAGGAAGGACAGTGGGCACTGAAGCTTTCTTT.

This clonotype was seen ten or more times. The chain employs TRBV12-3 or TRBV12-4 and TRBJ2-1, with 9 bases that match TRBD2. Trimming took 5 bases from V and 8 from J; bases not matched to a gene: 10. The CDR3 totals 15 residues. The CDR3 spells CASSPSGNLRDEQFF. CDR3 bases: TGTGCCAGCAGTCCTAGCGGGAACCTCCGGGATGAGCAGTTCTTC.

This clonotype has a handful of counts. The genes are TRBV7-9 and TRBJ1-1; the match to TRBD1 covers 9 bases. CDR1 SEHNR and CDR2 FQNEAQ come from the germline V gene (reference sequence). With V trimmed by 1 base and J by 5 bases, 5 bases remained unmatched. The CDR3 consists of 15 residues. CDR3 sequence: CASSLGDRDWTEAFF. CDR3 nucleotide sequence: TGTGCCAGCAGCTTAGGGGACAGGGATTGGACTGAAGCTTTCTTT. The variable domain in full, with the rest retrieved from reference TRBV7-9 and TRBJ1-1, is DTGVSQNPRHKITKRGQNVTFRCDPISEHNRLYWYRQTLGQGPEFLTYFQNEAQLEKSRLLSDRFSAERPKGSFSTLEIQRTEQGDSAMYLCASSLGDRDWTEAFFGQGTRLTVV.

This clonotype was observed a handful of times. The J gene is TRBJ1-6, the V gene TRBV5-6; D is undetermined. Germline V CDR1 and CDR2: SGHDT, YYEEEE. V dropped 3 bases and J dropped 7 bases, with 17 bases sitting between them. The CDR3 spans 16 residues. Here the CDR3 reads CASSSLPRGSNSPLHF. CDR3 DNA sequence: TGTGCCAGCAGCTCTCTCCCCCGGGGTTCAAATTCACCCCTCCACTTT.